The clone carrying this TCR beta chain was picked up a small number of times. Its antigen is not known. V was pared by 2 bases and J by 0 bases, with 7 bases between. CDR1 and CDR2 from the germline V gene are SGHTA and FQGNSA. CDR3 length equals 15 residues. In the PCR, 60 Vbeta and 13 Jbeta primers were used. Data came from immunoSEQ multiplex PCR; TCRdb stores just in-frame clones and leaves some out. The table shows some 150,000 clones, with 70% to 80% occurring only once. This sample was taken from a study of cytomegalovirus exposure and HLA in healthy donors. Overall study findings and caveats: Later analysis identified a missense DCLRE1C variant that was linked to TCR beta V- and J-gene trimming. Later findings reportedly placed an Asian-associated ancestry cluster below the approximately 630-donor mean for N-insertions.

The source material was PBMCs. This chain links TRBV7-2 with TRBJ2-2; weak D call: TRBD1 (5 bases). This receptor was taken from a young man in good health and CMV-seropositive. CDR3 region: CASSLLGANTGELFF. For the CDR3, the DNA is TGTGCCAGCAGCTTATTAGGGGCGAACACCGGGGAGCTGTTTTTT.